This TCR beta chain was profiled in a study of blood T cell repertoires in COVID-19. Study context: From the United States, Italy and Spain came samples of acute and convalescent COVID-19.

CDR1 and CDR2 (germline): SGDLS, YYNGEE. The CDR3 sequence is 16 residues long. The junction had 14 bases not matched to a gene; V was cut back by 4 bases and J by 8 bases. Clones were sequenced by immunoSEQ multiplex PCR, and TCRdb holds only the in-frame ones, with some missing. The profile shows tens of thousands of clones, under 85% of them singletons. The chain combines TRBV9 with TRBJ2-1; 8 bases agree with TRBD2. The receptor comes from a human donor in a cohort sampled during active COVID-19. Sequenced: peripheral blood. Here the CDR3 DNA reads TGTGCCAGCAGCCTCCACCCGGCGCGGGGGGCCGATGAGCAGTTCTTC. It codes for CASSLHPARGADEQFF.